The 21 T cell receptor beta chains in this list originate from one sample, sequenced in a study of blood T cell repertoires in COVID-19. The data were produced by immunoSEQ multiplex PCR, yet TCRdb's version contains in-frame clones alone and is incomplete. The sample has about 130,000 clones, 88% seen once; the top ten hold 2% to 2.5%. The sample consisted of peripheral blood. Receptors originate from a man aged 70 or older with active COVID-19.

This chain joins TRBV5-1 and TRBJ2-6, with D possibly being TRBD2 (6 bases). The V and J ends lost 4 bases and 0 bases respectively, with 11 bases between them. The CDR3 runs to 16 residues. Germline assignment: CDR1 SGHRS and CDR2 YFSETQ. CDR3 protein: CASSPGDVSGANVLTF. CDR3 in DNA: TGCGCCAGCAGCCCGGGGGATGTCTCTGGGGCCAACGTCCTGACTTTC.

The CDR3 sequence: CASSMAASHTDTQYF. The CDR3 bases are TGTGCCAGTAGTATGGCGGCTAGTCACACAGATACGCAGTATTTT. V is TRBV19 and J is TRBJ2-3, with D unclear. Germline V gene lookup returns CDR1 LNHDA and CDR2 SQIVND (reference sequence). The CDR3 covers 15 residues. The germline V and J ends were trimmed by 3 bases and 2 bases, with 12 bases remaining between them.

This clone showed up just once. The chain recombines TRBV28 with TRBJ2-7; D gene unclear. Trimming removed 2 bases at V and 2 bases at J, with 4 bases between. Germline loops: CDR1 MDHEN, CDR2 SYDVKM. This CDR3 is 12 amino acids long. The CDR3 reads CASSLPAYEQYF. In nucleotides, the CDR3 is TGTGCCAGCAGTTTACCGGCCTACGAGCAGTACTTC.

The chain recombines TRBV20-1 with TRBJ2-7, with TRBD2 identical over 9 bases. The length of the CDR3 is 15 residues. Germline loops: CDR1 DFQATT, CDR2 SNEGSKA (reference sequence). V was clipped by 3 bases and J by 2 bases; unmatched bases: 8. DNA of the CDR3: TGCAGTGCTAGTCGGGCTAGCGGGGCTACCTACGAGCAGTACTTC. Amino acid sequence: CSASRASGATYEQYF.

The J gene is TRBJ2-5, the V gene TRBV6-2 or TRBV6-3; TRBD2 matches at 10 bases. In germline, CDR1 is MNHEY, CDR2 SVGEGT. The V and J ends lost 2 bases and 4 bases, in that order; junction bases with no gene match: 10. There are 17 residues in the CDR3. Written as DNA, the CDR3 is TGTGCCAGCAGTTACACCAGACTAGCGGGCCTCTCAGAGACCCAGTACTTC. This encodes CASSYTRLAGLSETQYF.

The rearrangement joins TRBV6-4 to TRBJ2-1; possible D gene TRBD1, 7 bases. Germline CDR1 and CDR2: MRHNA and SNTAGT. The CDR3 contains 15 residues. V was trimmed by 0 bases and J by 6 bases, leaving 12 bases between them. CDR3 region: CASSDSSRGANEQFF. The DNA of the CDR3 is TGTGCCAGCAGTGACTCGAGCAGGGGGGCCAATGAGCAGTTCTTC.

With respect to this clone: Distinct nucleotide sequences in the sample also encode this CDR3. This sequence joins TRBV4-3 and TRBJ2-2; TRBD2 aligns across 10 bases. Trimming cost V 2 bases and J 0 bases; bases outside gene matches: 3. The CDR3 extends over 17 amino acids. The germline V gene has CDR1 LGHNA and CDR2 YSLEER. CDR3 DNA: TGCGCCAGCAGCCAAACTAGCGGGGCCGCGAACACCGGGGAGCTGTTTTTT. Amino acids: CASSQTSGAANTGELFF.

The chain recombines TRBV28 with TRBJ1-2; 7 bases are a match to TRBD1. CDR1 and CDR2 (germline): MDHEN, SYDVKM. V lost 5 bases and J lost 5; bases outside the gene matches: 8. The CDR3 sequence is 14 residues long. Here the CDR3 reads CASSPPDRIYGYTF. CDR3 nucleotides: TGTGCCAGCAGTCCTCCGGACAGGATTTATGGCTACACCTTC.

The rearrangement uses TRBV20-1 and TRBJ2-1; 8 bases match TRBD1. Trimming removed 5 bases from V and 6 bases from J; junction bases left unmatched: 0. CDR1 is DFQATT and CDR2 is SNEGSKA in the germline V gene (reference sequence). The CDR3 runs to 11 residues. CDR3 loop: CSADRGNEQFF. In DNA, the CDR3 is TGCAGTGCTGACAGGGGCAATGAGCAGTTCTTC.

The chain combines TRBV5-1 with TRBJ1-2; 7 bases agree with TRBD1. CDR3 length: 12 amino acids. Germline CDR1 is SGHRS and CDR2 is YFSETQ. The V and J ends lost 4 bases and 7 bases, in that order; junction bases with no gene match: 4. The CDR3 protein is CASSMDRSGYTF. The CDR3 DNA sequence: TGCGCCAGCAGCATGGACAGGAGTGGCTACACCTTC.

The DNA for the CDR3 is TGTGCCAGCAGCCGGACAGCTAGCAATCAGCCCCAGCATTTT. It specifies CASSRTASNQPQHF. The chain recombines TRBV2 with TRBJ1-5, with a tentative D call TRBD1 (6 bases). The CDR3 covers 14 residues. Trimming removed 6 bases at V and 0 bases at J, with 9 bases between. The germline V gene encodes CDR1 SNHLY and CDR2 FYNNEI.

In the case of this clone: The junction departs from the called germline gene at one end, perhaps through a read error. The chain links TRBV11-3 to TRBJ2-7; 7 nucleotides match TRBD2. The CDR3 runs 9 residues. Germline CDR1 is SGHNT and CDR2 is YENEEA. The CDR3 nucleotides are TGTGCCAGCAGCTCACGGGAGGCTTTC. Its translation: CASSSREAF.

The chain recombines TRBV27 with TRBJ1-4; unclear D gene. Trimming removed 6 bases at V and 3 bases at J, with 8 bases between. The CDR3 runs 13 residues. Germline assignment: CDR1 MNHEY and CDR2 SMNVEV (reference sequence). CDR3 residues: CASRWASNEKLFF. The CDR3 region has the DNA TGTGCCAGCAGATGGGCTTCTAATGAAAAACTGTTTTTT.

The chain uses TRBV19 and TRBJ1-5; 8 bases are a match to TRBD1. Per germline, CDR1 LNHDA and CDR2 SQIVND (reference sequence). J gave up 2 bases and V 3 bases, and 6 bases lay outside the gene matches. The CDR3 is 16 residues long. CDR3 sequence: CASSINRGNGNQPQHF. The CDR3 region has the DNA TGTGCCAGTAGTATCAACAGGGGGAATGGCAATCAGCCCCAGCATTTT.

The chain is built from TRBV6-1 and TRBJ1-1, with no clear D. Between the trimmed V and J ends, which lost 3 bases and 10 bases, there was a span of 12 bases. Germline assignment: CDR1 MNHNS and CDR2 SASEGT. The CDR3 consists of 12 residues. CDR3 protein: CASSEQTRVAFF. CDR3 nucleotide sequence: TGTGCCAGCAGTGAGCAGACTAGGGTAGCTTTCTTT.

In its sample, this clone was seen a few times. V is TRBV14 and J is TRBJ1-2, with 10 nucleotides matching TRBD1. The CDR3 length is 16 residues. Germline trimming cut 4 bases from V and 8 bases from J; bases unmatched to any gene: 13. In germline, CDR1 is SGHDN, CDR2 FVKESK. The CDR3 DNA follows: TGTGCCAGCAGCCTACGGGTGACAGGGGGCTTGTCGGGCTACACCTTC. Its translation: CASSLRVTGGLSGYTF.

For the CDR3, the DNA is TGTGCCAGCAGTTCGACTAGCGGCCCCCAGGGCGTGAAGCAGTACTTC. Protein sequence: CASSSTSGPQGVKQYF. The rearrangement joins TRBV28 to TRBJ2-7, with TRBD2 matching 9 bases. CDR3 length: 16 amino acids. Losses at the gene ends were 4 bases for V and 8 bases for J; bases not matched to a gene: 15. Looked up from germline, CDR1 is MDHEN and CDR2 is SYDVKM.

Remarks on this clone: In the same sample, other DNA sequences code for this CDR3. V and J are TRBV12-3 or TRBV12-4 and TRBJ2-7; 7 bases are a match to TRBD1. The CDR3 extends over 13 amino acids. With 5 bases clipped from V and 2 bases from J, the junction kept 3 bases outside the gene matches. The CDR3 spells CASSLGQTYEQYF. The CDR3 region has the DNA TGTGCCAGCAGTCTGGGACAGACCTACGAGCAGTACTTC.

The CDR3 sequence is CASKEGGTGANVLTF. The CDR3 nucleotides are TGTGCCAGTAAAGAGGGGGGGACTGGGGCCAACGTCCTGACTTTC. V and J are TRBV19 and TRBJ2-6; tentative D call: TRBD2 (7 bases). V was trimmed by 7 bases and J by 2 bases, leaving 12 bases between them. CDR1 is LNHDA and CDR2 is SQIVND in the germline V gene (reference sequence). This CDR3 has 15 amino acids.

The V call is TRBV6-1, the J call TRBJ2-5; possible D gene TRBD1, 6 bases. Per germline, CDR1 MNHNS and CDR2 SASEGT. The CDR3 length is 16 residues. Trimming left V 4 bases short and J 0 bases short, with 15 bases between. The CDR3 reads CASSAMLYRDQETQYF. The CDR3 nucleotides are TGTGCCAGCAGTGCCATGCTTTACAGGGACCAAGAGACCCAGTACTTC.

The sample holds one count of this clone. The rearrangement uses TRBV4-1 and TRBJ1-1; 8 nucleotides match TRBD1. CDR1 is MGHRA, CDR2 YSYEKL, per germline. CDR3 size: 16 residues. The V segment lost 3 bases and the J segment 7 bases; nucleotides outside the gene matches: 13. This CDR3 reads CASSQVPGQASREAFF. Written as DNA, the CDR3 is TGCGCCAGCAGCCAGGTACCGGGACAGGCATCTCGTGAAGCTTTCTTT.